A single sample is the source of the 18 T cell receptor beta chains below, sequenced in a study of read filtering for tumor transcriptome and immune sequencing. Molecular barcoded adaptors covering alpha/delta and beta/gamma chains were used on about 0.4 ug RNA. TCRdb itself ran the reads through MiXCR, one entry per CDR3 protein. The sample contains tens of thousands of distinct CDR3 sequences, roughly 18% of which appear only once. Sequenced sample: a population of CD138-negative cells sorted from bone marrow. These TCRs come from a donor at least 40 years old with multiple myeloma.

The CDR3 nucleotides are TGTGCCAGTACCTTGAAGGTACTGACTACCTACGAGCAGTACTTC. Translating it yields CASTLKVLTTYEQYF. The chain employs TRBV19 and TRBJ2-7; tentative D call: TRBD2 (5 bases). With 7 bases removed from V and 2 bases from J, the gap between germline ends came to 18 bases. This CDR3 spans 15 amino acids. CDR1 is LNHDA, CDR2 SQIVND, per germline (reference sequence).

The V and J genes are TRBV20-1 and TRBJ2-1; no firm D call. The V gene's germline CDR1 is DFQATT and CDR2 SNEGSKA (reference sequence). CDR3 size: 12 residues. V shed 0 bases and J shed 9 bases, with 9 bases lying between them. The CDR3 loop is CSARDLVVEQFF. The CDR3 DNA follows: TGCAGTGCTAGAGATCTAGTGGTTGAGCAGTTCTTC.

This clonotype was seen many times. The gene calls are TRBV15 and TRBJ1-1; D is uncertain. V gave up 3 bases and J gave up 5 bases, with 7 bases separating them. The CDR3 covers 12 residues. CDR1 and CDR2 from the germline V gene are LNHNV and YYDKDF (reference sequence). CDR3 region: CATSRKGTEAFF. CDR3 DNA sequence: TGTGCCACCAGCAGGAAGGGTACTGAAGCTTTCTTT.

In this sample, this clonotype turned up many times. This rearrangement joins TRBV7-2 to TRBJ2-5, with D uncertain. In germline, CDR1 is SGHTA, CDR2 FQGNSA. The CDR3 totals 15 residues. The V and J ends lost 3 bases and 5 bases respectively, with 16 bases between them. Here the CDR3 DNA reads TGTGCCAGCAGCTTTGGCTCCTGGGCCCGCGAGACCCAGTACTTC. Amino acid sequence: CASSFGSWARETQYF.

This clonotype appeared many times. The V call is TRBV12-3 or TRBV12-4, the J call TRBJ2-2, with D possibly TRBD1 on 6 matching bases. The CDR3 is 12 residues long. V lost 6 bases, J lost 4 bases, and 6 bases lay in between. Here the CDR3 reads CASSRGTGELFF. In DNA form, the CDR3 reads TGTGCCAGCAGCAGGGGCACCGGGGAGCTGTTTTTT.

This clonotype was recorded at least ten times. The rearrangement links TRBV2 to TRBJ2-3; D gene unclear. Germline V gives CDR1 SNHLY, CDR2 FYNNEI. Trimming removed 10 bases from V and 0 bases from J, with 11 bases in between. The CDR3 spans 13 residues. The CDR3 coding sequence is TGTGCCACCGTCCTCGGTAGCACAGATACGCAGTATTTT. Its translation: CATVLGSTDTQYF.

This clonotype occurred once. A clone one base away is much larger, so this may be a read error. The chain carries TRBV7-6 and TRBJ1-4; no clear D. The CDR3 covers 11 residues. Looked up from germline, CDR1 is SGHVS and CDR2 is FNYEAQ. CDR3 in DNA: TGTGCCAGCAGCTTTAATGAAAAACCGTTTTTT. Its translation is CASSFNEKPFF.

The chain has TRBV7-2 and TRBJ2-2, with D possibly being TRBD2 (6 bases). This CDR3 has 18 residues. V dropped 3 bases and J dropped 4 bases, with 21 bases sitting between them. Germline assignment: CDR1 SGHTA and CDR2 FQGNSA. The CDR3 loop reads CASSFYPSGLLITGELFF. CDR3 in DNA: TGTGCCAGCAGCTTCTACCCCTCGGGACTGTTGATCACCGGGGAGCTGTTTTTT.

This clonotype was counted at least ten times. V gene TRBV20-1 combines with J gene TRBJ2-7; D call uncertain. The germline gives CDR1 DFQATT, CDR2 SNEGSKA (reference sequence). V was pared by 5 bases and J by 3 bases, with 8 bases between. The CDR3 length is 11 residues. The CDR3 loop reads CSAALSYEQYF. The CDR3 nucleotides are TGCAGTGCTGCCTTAAGCTACGAGCAGTACTTC.

This clonotype was seen repeatedly, ten times or more. The chain couples TRBV12-3 or TRBV12-4 to TRBJ2-5, with 11 nucleotides matching TRBD1. V gave up 6 bases and J gave up 5 bases; unmatched junction bases: 5. CDR3 length equals 14 residues. CDR3 sequence reads: CASSQGQGVETQYF. CDR3 DNA sequence: TGTGCCAGCAGCCAGGGACAGGGGGTGGAGACCCAGTACTTC.

Many counts were recorded for this clonotype. The CDR3 carries no conserved terminal phenylalanine or tryptophan, so it likely arises from a read error. V gene TRBV5-6 combines with J gene TRBJ1-1; D is unresolved. Germline assignment: CDR1 SGHDT and CDR2 YYEEEE. This CDR3 comprises 12 residues. With 4 bases removed from V and 8 bases from J, the gap between germline ends came to 12 bases. The CDR3 DNA follows: TGTGCCAGCAGCAGAAGTAGTCGGGAAGCTTTCCTT. This translates into CASSRSSREAFL.

This clonotype has at least ten counts. CDR3 sequence (DNA): TGCAGTGCTTCCCCTGACCCCTCCCGGTTCTACGAGCAGTACTTC. This sequence encodes CSASPDPSRFYEQYF. V and J are TRBV20-1 and TRBJ2-7; D remains ambiguous. The CDR3 is 15 amino acids. Looked up from germline, CDR1 is DFQATT and CDR2 is SNEGSKA (reference sequence). The V and J ends lost 5 bases and 3 bases respectively, with 20 bases between them.

This clonotype was detected many times. The chain couples TRBV7-2 to TRBJ1-4; TRBD1 matches 7 bases. From germline, CDR1 is SGHTA and CDR2 FQGNSA. J was trimmed by 5 bases and V by 2 bases; bases with no gene match: 8. This CDR3 region has 16 residues. This CDR3 is CASSLTGTALNEKLFF. In DNA, the CDR3 is TGTGCCAGCAGCTTAACAGGGACAGCATTAAATGAAAAACTGTTTTTT.

In its sample, this clonotype was seen many times. The chain links TRBV28 to TRBJ1-1, with D perhaps matching TRBD1 (5 bases). CDR1 MDHEN and CDR2 SYDVKM come from the germline V gene. The CDR3 has 14 residues. V lost 5 bases and J lost 11, with 21 bases in between. CDR3: CASSTNLSGRGAFF. The CDR3 DNA follows: TGTGCCAGCAGTACAAATTTATCGGGGCGCGGTGCTTTCTTT.

In its sample, this clonotype was seen many times. The chain joins TRBV2 to TRBJ2-1; a weak D match, TRBD2 (6 bases). V shed 6 bases and J shed 2 bases, with 14 bases lying between them. This CDR3 contains 15 residues. CDR1 and CDR2 from the germline V gene are SNHLY and FYNNEI. This CDR3 is CASSAREAPYNEQFF. For the CDR3, the DNA is TGTGCCAGCAGCGCAAGGGAGGCCCCCTACAATGAGCAGTTCTTC.

Turning to this clonotype: A much larger clone lies a single base off, so this may be a read error. The rearrangement joins TRBV29-1 to TRBJ2-1; D is ambiguous. CDR1 SQVTM and CDR2 ANQGSEA come from the germline V gene. The length of the CDR3 is 14 residues. Trimming took off 3 bases at V and 1 base at J, with 10 bases between the two ends. The CDR3 DNA sequence: TGCAGCGTTGATCCACAGCTTTCCTACAATGAGCAGTTCTTC. Protein sequence: CSVDPQLSYNEQFF.

The sample holds a few counts of this clonotype. This rearrangement joins TRBV7-8 to TRBJ2-5; TRBD2 is a possible D gene (5 bases). The CDR3 length is 12 residues. Germline loops: CDR1 SGHVS, CDR2 FQNEAQ. V lost 7 bases and J 5 bases, leaving 11 bases between the germline ends. In nucleotides, the CDR3 is TGTGCCAGCAACGGGGTAATGGAGACCCAGTACTTC. It specifies CASNGVMETQYF.

As for this clonotype: A junction boundary mismatches the germline segment, possibly from a read error. The chain has TRBV30 and TRBJ1-1, with D uncertain. The CDR3 loop spans 12 amino acids. CDR1 is GTSNPN, CDR2 SVGIG, per germline (reference sequence). CDR3 DNA sequence: TGTGCCTGGCGACACCTGAACACTGAAGCTTTTTTT. Protein: CAWRHLNTEAFF.